This T cell receptor beta chain was observed in a study of CD8+ T cells in alopecia areata. Study at large: Tofacitinib administration to treated patients was oral, at 5 to 10 mg twice daily. Percent of scalp involved defined treated patients' severity scores.

CDR3 length: 17 amino acids. Germline V gene lookup returns CDR1 SGHRS and CDR2 YFSETQ. V lost 0 bases and J lost 4, with 19 bases in between. The treatment was: oral pan-JAK inhibitor, 5-10 mg twice daily. Lesional scalp tissue (obtained by punch biopsy) and peripheral blood were collected from alopecia areata patients. Extraction and reverse transcription of RNA yielded cDNA as the sequencing template. The protocol was immunoSEQ multiplex PCR, while the TCRdb copy is restricted to in-frame clones and leaves out a portion. The sample consists of approximately 210,000 clones, approximately 60% of them appearing once.

The sample in question was CD4+ T cells sorted from blood, obtained at week 4, from a patient treated with tofacitinib. The rearrangement links TRBV5-1 to TRBJ2-5; D might be TRBD1 (6 bases). The source is a human donor with alopecia areata. CDR3 coding DNA: TGCGCCAGCAGCTTGGAGGGGCCAGGGGTGTCCCGAGAGACCCAGTACTTC. Translation gives CASSLEGPGVSRETQYF.